This T cell receptor (beta chain) was identified during a study of identical twins. As for this clonotype: Its antigen is not known.

Template switching added a universal primer site, and cDNA bore unique molecular identifiers. TCRdb itself ran the 5' RACE reads through MiXCR, one entry per CDR3 protein. Among about 730,000 distinct CDR3 sequences listed, around 21% were seen once. The trim removed 5 bases at V and 5 bases at J, leaving 5 bases unmatched. This CDR3 region has 14 residues. CDR1 and CDR2 from the germline V gene are SGHRS and YFSETQ. Study-wide points: Conclusions were based on cross-sectional statistical analysis, without following the same donors.

Separately, the same data were catalogued under a study of T cells expressing NK-cell markers. That investigation notes: Sorting was limited to alpha-beta TCR-expressing T cells with an anti-gamma-delta TCR antibody in several experiments.

The sample was PBMCs. The clonotype comes from a woman younger than 30 in good health. V is TRBV5-1 and J is TRBJ2-1; 9 bases align to TRBD2. The CDR3: CASSRGGADNEQFF. The DNA of the CDR3 is TGCGCCAGCAGTCGCGGGGGGGCGGACAATGAGCAGTTCTTC.